This TCR beta chain derives from a study of blood T cell repertoires in COVID-19. This CDR3 comprises 19 residues. V lost 5 bases, J lost 4 bases, and 29 bases lay in between. Germline loops: CDR1 KGHSH, CDR2 LQKENI. Authors' data handling: Reference gene primer amplification gave nucleated cell count estimates. The data were produced by immunoSEQ multiplex PCR, yet TCRdb's version contains in-frame clones alone and is incomplete. That table gives V, J and clone size, and the DNA gave D and trimming. The data show more than 20,000 clones, 89% seen once. This TCR came from a human donor with active COVID-19. The donor label of this sample is uncertain. The rearrangement uses TRBV18 and TRBJ2-5; possibly TRBD2 for D (6 bases). The sequenced sample consisted of peripheral blood. The CDR3 is CASSSTAVGTPGVVETQYF. The CDR3 coding sequence is TGTGCCAGCTCATCCACAGCTGTCGGGACCCCGGGGGTAGTAGAGACCCAGTACTTC.